This passage covers 25 T cell receptor beta chains from one sample sequenced in a study of shared clonotypes between healthy human individuals. Data came from immunoSEQ multiplex PCR; TCRdb stores just in-frame clones and leaves some out. The repertoire includes about 2.4 million clones, over 85% of them detected once, and 0.36% sits in the top ten. The specimen was naive CD4+ T cells from PBMCs. Subset here: CD45RA+ positively selected. The receptors were sampled from a man aged 18-30 years in good health. Some clones in this sample may be carry-over from other donors' samples.

This clone was seen just once. The V call is TRBV25-1, the J call TRBJ2-7, with D hard to call. The germline V and J ends were trimmed by 0 bases and 5 bases, with 2 bases remaining between them. Germline V gene lookup returns CDR1 MGHDK and CDR2 SYGVNS. This CDR3 is 11 amino acids long. The CDR3 region has the DNA TGTGCCAGCAGTGAATATGACGAGCAGTACTTC. It yields the protein CASSEYDEQYF.

The CDR3: CASSASGGTYEQYF. Written as DNA, the CDR3 is TGTGCCAGCAGTGCTAGCGGGGGGACCTACGAGCAGTACTTC. V gene TRBV2 combines with J gene TRBJ2-7; 11 bases are shared with TRBD2. Germline V lookup: CDR1 SNHLY, CDR2 FYNNEI. The CDR3 spans 14 residues. Germline trimming cut 4 bases from V and 2 bases from J; bases unmatched to any gene: 1.

V gene TRBV28 combines with J gene TRBJ2-5; TRBD2 matches 13 bases. The V segment lost 4 bases and the J segment 5 bases; nucleotides outside the gene matches: 10. The CDR3 length is 17 residues. Germline loops: CDR1 MDHEN, CDR2 SYDVKM. The CDR3 DNA is TGTGCCAGCAGTTCCCCCCGGACTAGCGGGAGTGTGGAGACCCAGTACTTC. As protein: CASSSPRTSGSVETQYF. Supplemented by reference TRBV28 and TRBJ2-5, the full variable domain reads DVKVTQSSRYLVKRTGEKVFLECVQDMDHENMFWYRQDPGLGLRLIYFSYDVKMKEKGDIPEGYSVSREKKERFSLILESASTNQTSMYLCASSSPRTSGSVETQYFGPGTRLLVL.

The J gene is TRBJ2-7, the V gene TRBV6-1; the match to TRBD1 covers 10 bases. CDR1 is MNHNS and CDR2 is SASEGT in the germline V gene. J was trimmed by 2 bases and V by 7 bases; bases with no gene match: 8. The CDR3 runs to 15 residues. The CDR3 spells CASINAGQGPYEQYF. The CDR3 nucleotides are TGTGCCAGCATTAATGCGGGACAGGGGCCCTACGAGCAGTACTTC.

The rearrangement uses TRBV6-1 and TRBJ2-5; D unclear. V was clipped by 0 bases and J by 1 base, with 12 bases between them. CDR3 length equals 16 residues. Germline assignment: CDR1 MNHNS and CDR2 SASEGT. The CDR3 here is CASSEALRIPQETQYF. CDR3 nucleotides: TGTGCCAGCAGTGAAGCTCTACGGATCCCCCAAGAGACCCAGTACTTC.

The chain links TRBV7-9 to TRBJ2-5; TRBD2 aligns across 7 bases. The CDR3 sequence is 13 residues long. After removal of 5 bases from V and 5 bases from J, the junction contained 5 bases not matched to a gene. Looked up from germline, CDR1 is SEHNR and CDR2 is FQNEAQ (reference sequence). CDR3 DNA sequence: TGTGCCAGCAGCCCCGGGACTACGGAGACCCAGTACTTC. This sequence encodes CASSPGTTETQYF.

The chain has TRBV7-2 and TRBJ2-3; D unclear. Between the trimmed V and J ends, which lost 5 bases and 2 bases, there was a span of 11 bases. CDR1 is SGHTA and CDR2 is FQGNSA in the germline V gene. The CDR3 length is 14 residues. CDR3 residues: CASSNFRATDTQYF. As DNA, the CDR3 is TGTGCCAGCAGCAATTTTAGGGCCACAGATACGCAGTATTTT.

This clone came up once. Other nucleotide sequences in the sample specify the same CDR3. The chain recombines TRBV28 with TRBJ1-4, with 11 nucleotides matching TRBD1. CDR1 MDHEN and CDR2 SYDVKM come from the germline V gene. CDR3 length: 14 residues. Losses at the gene ends were 6 bases for V and 7 bases for J; bases not matched to a gene: 4. The CDR3: CASRPGTGGEKLFF. In DNA form, the CDR3 reads TGTGCCAGCAGGCCCGGGACAGGGGGTGAAAAACTGTTTTTT.

The chain carries TRBV6-1 and TRBJ2-3; no clear D. The length of the CDR3 is 15 residues. Trimming cost V 3 bases and J 0 bases, with 10 bases left between them. Germline CDR1 and CDR2: MNHNS and SASEGT. The CDR3 loop is CASSERQYSTDTQYF. DNA of the CDR3: TGTGCCAGCAGTGAGAGGCAGTACAGCACAGATACGCAGTATTTT.

The rearrangement links TRBV5-6 to TRBJ2-1; 13 bases are shared with TRBD2. Germline-derived CDR1 and CDR2 are SGHDT and YYEEEE. The ends lost 4 bases at V and 9 bases at J; junction bases unmatched: 7. CDR3 size: 15 residues. CDR3 coding DNA: TGTGCCAGCAGCCAGGGACTAGCGGGAAATACTGAGCAGTTCTTC. Its protein is CASSQGLAGNTEQFF.

The chain links TRBV18 to TRBJ2-7; 8 bases are a match to TRBD1. V lost 6 bases and J lost 5; bases outside the gene matches: 18. Germline CDR1 and CDR2: KGHSH and LQKENI. This CDR3 region has 17 residues. The CDR3 spells CASSPGTGYTSLHEQYF. The CDR3 nucleotides read TGTGCCAGCTCTCCCGGGACAGGATATACTAGCCTCCACGAGCAGTACTTC.

The chain uses TRBV11-2 and TRBJ1-3; tentatively, D is TRBD1 (5 bases). Trimming removed 5 bases from V and 0 bases from J, with 14 bases in between. This CDR3 is built from 16 residues. Per the germline V gene, CDR1 is SGHAT and CDR2 is FQNNGV. CDR3 protein: CASSTYRWSSGNTIYF. The CDR3 nucleotides are TGTGCCAGCAGCACGTACAGGTGGAGCTCTGGAAACACCATATATTTT.

This chain uses TRBV18 with TRBJ1-5; 9 nucleotides match TRBD1. There are 15 residues in the CDR3. CDR1 and CDR2 (germline): KGHSH, LQKENI. Trimming took 2 bases from V and 5 from J; bases not matched to a gene: 4. The CDR3 bases are TGTGCCAGCTCACCAACAGGGGGCGAAGATCAGCCCCAGCATTTT. This translates into CASSPTGGEDQPQHF. Full variable domain (outside the CDR3, taken from reference TRBV18 and TRBJ1-5): NAGVMQNPRHLVRRRGQEARLRCSPMKGHSHVYWYRQLPEEGLKFMVYLQKENIIDESGMPKERFSAEFPKEGPSILRIQQVVRGDSAAYFCASSPTGGEDQPQHFGDGTRLSIL.

The chain employs TRBV5-4 and TRBJ1-2, with D possibly being TRBD1 (5 bases). There are 13 residues in the CDR3. Per the germline V gene, CDR1 is SGHNT and CDR2 is YYREEE (reference sequence). Trimming pared 6 bases from V and 5 bases from J, leaving 14 bases between. CDR3 protein: CASTLTGLYGYTF. The CDR3 DNA reads as TGTGCCAGCACCCTTACAGGATTATATGGCTACACCTTC.

The chain is built from TRBV28 and TRBJ2-2; the match to TRBD2 covers 11 bases. Germline V CDR1 and CDR2: MDHEN, SYDVKM. This CDR3 comprises 15 residues. With 2 bases clipped from V and 5 bases from J, the junction kept 1 base outside the gene matches. CDR3 DNA sequence: TGTGCCAGCAGTTTACTAGCGGGAGGTACCGGGGAGCTGTTTTTT. Its translation: CASSLLAGGTGELFF.

The rearrangement joins TRBV11-2 to TRBJ2-3; D is undetermined. The V end lost 7 bases, the J end lost 5 bases, and 7 bases lay between the germline ends. Germline CDR1 and CDR2: SGHAT and FQNNGV. There are 11 residues in the CDR3. The DNA of the CDR3 is TGTGCCAGCAAAGTCTTAGATACGCAGTATTTT. Translated: CASKVLDTQYF. Complete variable domain (other parts from reference TRBV11-2 and TRBJ2-3): EAGVAQSPRYKIIEKRQSVAFWCNPISGHATLYWYQQILGQGPKLLIQFQNNGVVDDSQLPKDRFSAERLKGVDSTLKIQPAKLEDSAVYLCASKVLDTQYFGPGTRLTVL.

A remark on this clone: Additional DNA sequences in this sample encode the identical CDR3. This chain connects TRBV20-1 to TRBJ2-1; D is undetermined. CDR3 size: 10 residues. The germline gives CDR1 DFQATT, CDR2 SNEGSKA (reference sequence). The V end was cut by 3 bases, the J end by 4 bases, with 1 base between. The CDR3 nucleotides read TGCAGTGCTAGTTACAATGAGCAGTTCTTC. Encoded protein: CSASYNEQFF.

This clone has a single count. The V gene is TRBV28, the J gene TRBJ2-1, with 10 bases matching TRBD2. The germline CDR1 and CDR2 sequences are MDHEN and SYDVKM. The CDR3 extends over 15 amino acids. Trimming removed 6 bases from V and 6 bases from J; junction bases left unmatched: 8. The DNA for the CDR3 is TGTGCCAGCAGCCTCCCTAGCGGGAGTGGCAATGAGCAGTTCTTC. It encodes CASSLPSGSGNEQFF.

This clone was found once. This chain joins TRBV2 and TRBJ2-1, with 9 bases identical to TRBD1. V trimming: 3 bases; J trimming: 4 bases; junction bases outside the gene matches: 1. This CDR3 region has 14 residues. The germline CDR1 and CDR2 sequences are SNHLY and FYNNEI. In DNA, the CDR3 is TGTGCCAGCAGTGACGGGACAGGGTACAATGAGCAGTTCTTC. Translation: CASSDGTGYNEQFF. Variable domain in full (rest from reference TRBV2 and TRBJ2-1): EPEVTQTPSHQVTQMGQEVILRCVPISNHLYFYWYRQILGQKVEFLVSFYNNEISEKSEIFDDQFSVERPDGSNFTLKIRSTKLEDSAMYFCASSDGTGYNEQFFGPGTRLTVL.

The gene calls are TRBV7-9 and TRBJ2-7; D might be TRBD2 (6 bases). In germline, CDR1 is SEHNR, CDR2 FQNEAQ (reference sequence). V was clipped by 5 bases and J by 6 bases, with 20 bases between them. The CDR3 length is 15 residues. CDR3 in amino acids: CASSPLVTSTREQYF. Here the CDR3 DNA reads TGTGCCAGCAGCCCACTGGTGACTAGTACTCGCGAGCAGTACTTC.

This clone was recorded a few times. The rearrangement uses TRBV10-3 and TRBJ1-5; possible D gene TRBD1, 6 bases. CDR1 is ENHRY and CDR2 is SYGVKD in the germline V gene. This CDR3 comprises 14 residues. V lost 6 bases and J lost 4, with 13 bases in between. CDR3 residues: CAISSRGANQPQHF. In nucleotides, the CDR3 is TGTGCCATCAGCTCCCGGGGGGCTAATCAGCCCCAGCATTTT.

This clone was counted a single time. The rearrangement uses TRBV7-9 and TRBJ1-4; D is undetermined. The V end was cut by 0 bases, the J end by 4 bases, with 6 bases between. CDR1 and CDR2 from the germline V gene are SEHNR and FQNEAQ (reference sequence). The CDR3 is 14 amino acids. DNA for the CDR3: TGTGCCAGCAGCTTAGCGTCCGGTAATGAAAAACTGTTTTTT. Encoded protein: CASSLASGNEKLFF.

This rearrangement joins TRBV29-1 to TRBJ2-1; a possible D gene is TRBD1 (6 bases). The germline gives CDR1 SQVTM, CDR2 ANQGSEA. Trimming took 4 bases from V and 5 from J, leaving 15 bases between them. This CDR3 has 14 residues. In DNA, the CDR3 is TGCAGCGTTGTTATCAGGGGTGTACACAATGAGCAGTTCTTC. Translation gives CSVVIRGVHNEQFF.

The chain combines TRBV11-2 with TRBJ1-1, with unresolved D. Trimming stripped 5 bases from V and 5 bases from J, with 18 bases between. The length of the CDR3 is 15 residues. The V gene's germline CDR1 is SGHAT and CDR2 FQNNGV. The CDR3 nucleotides are TGTGCCAGCAGCCTCTCGGGGTGGGGTGGAACTGAAGCTTTCTTT. Protein product: CASSLSGWGGTEAFF.

The J gene is TRBJ1-2, the V gene TRBV5-1; D call uncertain. V was trimmed by 3 bases and J by 2 bases, leaving 11 bases between them. The CDR3 totals 14 residues. Germline values: CDR1 SGHRS, CDR2 YFSETQ. CDR3: CASSSSLRNYGYTF. The CDR3 nucleotides are TGCGCCAGCAGCTCCTCATTACGGAACTATGGCTACACCTTC.